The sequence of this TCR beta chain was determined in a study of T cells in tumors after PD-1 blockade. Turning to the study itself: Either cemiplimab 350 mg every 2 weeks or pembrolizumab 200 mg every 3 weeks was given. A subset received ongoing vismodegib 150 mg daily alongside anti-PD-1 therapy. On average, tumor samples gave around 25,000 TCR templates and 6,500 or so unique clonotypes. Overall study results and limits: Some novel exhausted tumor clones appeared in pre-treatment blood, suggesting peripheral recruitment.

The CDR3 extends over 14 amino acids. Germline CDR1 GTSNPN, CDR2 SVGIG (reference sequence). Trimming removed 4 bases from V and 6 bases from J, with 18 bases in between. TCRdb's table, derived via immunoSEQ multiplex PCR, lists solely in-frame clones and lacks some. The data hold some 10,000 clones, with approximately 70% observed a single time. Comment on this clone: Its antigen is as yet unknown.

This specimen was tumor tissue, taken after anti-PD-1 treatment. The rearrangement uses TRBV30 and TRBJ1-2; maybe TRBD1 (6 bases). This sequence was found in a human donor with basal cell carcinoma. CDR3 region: CAWNLDRRRNGYTF. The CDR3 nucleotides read TGTGCCTGGAATCTCGACAGGAGAAGGAATGGCTACACCTTC.